This TCR beta chain was retrieved from a study of OX40 agonist ivuxolimab in advanced cancers. Study at large: Ivuxolimab was administered intravenously to patients at 0.01 to 10 mg/kg every 2 weeks. Two patients with cutaneous melanoma and one with hepatocellular carcinoma, three in total, showed partial responses.

The protocol was immunoSEQ multiplex PCR, while the TCRdb copy is restricted to in-frame clones and leaves out a portion. The table records roughly 66,000 clones, 80% of them present only once. Sampling of blood occurred at baseline, cycle 4 day 1, and cycle 7 day 1. Germline V gene sequence: CDR1 LNHDA, CDR2 SQIVND (reference sequence). With 5 bases clipped from V and 0 bases from J, the junction kept 7 bases outside the gene matches. The CDR3 sequence is 15 residues long. The rearrangement links TRBV19 to TRBJ2-7; TRBD1 matches 7 bases. Source: CD4+ or CD8+ T cells sorted from blood, taken in a trial of the OX40 agonist ivuxolimab. The origin of this receptor is an adult with an advanced solid tumor such as melanoma, head and neck, liver or kidney cancer. The chain's CDR3 is CASSATQGISYEQYF. The CDR3 DNA reads as TGTGCCAGTAGTGCCACACAGGGGATCTCCTACGAGCAGTACTTC. The full variable domain, completed using reference TRBV19 and TRBJ2-7, is DGGITQSPKYLFRKEGQNVTLSCEQNLNHDAMYWYRQDPGQGLRLIYYSQIVNDFQKGDIAEGYSVSREKKESFPLTVTSAQKNPTAFYLCASSATQGISYEQYFGPGTRLTVT.